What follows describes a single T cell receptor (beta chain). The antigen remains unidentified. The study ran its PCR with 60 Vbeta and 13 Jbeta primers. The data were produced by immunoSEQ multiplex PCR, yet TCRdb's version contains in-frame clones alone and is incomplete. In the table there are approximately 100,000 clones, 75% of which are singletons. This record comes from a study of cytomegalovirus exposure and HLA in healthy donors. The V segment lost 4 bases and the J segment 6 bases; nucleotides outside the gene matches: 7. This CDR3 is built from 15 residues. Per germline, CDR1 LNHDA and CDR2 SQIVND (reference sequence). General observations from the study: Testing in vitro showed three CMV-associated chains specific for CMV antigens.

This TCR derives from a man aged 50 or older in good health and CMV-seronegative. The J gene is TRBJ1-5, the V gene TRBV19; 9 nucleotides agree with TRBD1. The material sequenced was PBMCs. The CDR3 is CASSRDRASGQPQHF. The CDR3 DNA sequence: TGTGCCAGTAGTAGGGACAGGGCGTCGGGTCAGCCCCAGCATTTT.